The clone carrying this TCR beta chain was picked up a small number of times. Its antigen is undetermined. The entry originates in a study of T-cell reconstitution after alpha-beta-depleted transplantation in children. Study results and limitations: Newly made T cells mostly supplied T-cell counts and diversity one year after transplant. Several hundred rapidly expanded clones from non-depleted graft cells reportedly supplied alpha-beta T cells about two months post-transplant. The high TCRbeta diversity at day 60 in some patients came from surviving recipient T cells and thymic progenitors.

Preparing the TCRbeta library involved the use of unique molecular identifiers. One entry per CDR3 protein results from TCRdb running MiXCR on the PCR reads. The table records approximately 500,000 distinct CDR3 sequences, around 27% of them present only once. The source is a boy in the first two years of life with Wiskott-Aldrich syndrome, due to receive a stem cell transplant. The starting material was PBMCs, obtained before TCRalphabeta/CD19-depleted stem cell transplant.

The CDR3 sequence is CASSHPAGAQYF. Here the CDR3 DNA reads TGCGCCAGCAGCCACCCGGCTGGAGCGCAGTATTTT. The genes are TRBV4-1 and TRBJ2-3; D not resolved. Germline assignment: CDR1 MGHRA and CDR2 YSYEKL. V lost 3 bases to trimming and J lost 10 bases, with 11 bases between them. The CDR3 sequence is 12 residues long.